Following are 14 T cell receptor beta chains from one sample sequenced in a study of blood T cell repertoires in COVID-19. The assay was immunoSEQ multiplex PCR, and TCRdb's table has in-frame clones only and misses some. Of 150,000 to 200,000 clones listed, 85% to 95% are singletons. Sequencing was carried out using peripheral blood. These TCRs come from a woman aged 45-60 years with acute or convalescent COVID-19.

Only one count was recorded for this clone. The chain's CDR3 is CATHSSRLDQSDYGYTF. The DNA of the CDR3 is TGTGCCACCCACAGTTCCCGGTTAGATCAAAGTGACTATGGCTACACCTTC. The chain links TRBV25-1 to TRBJ1-2, with unresolved D. There are 17 residues in the CDR3. With 10 bases removed from V and 3 bases from J, the gap between germline ends came to 27 bases. Germline V gene sequence: CDR1 MGHDK, CDR2 SYGVNS.

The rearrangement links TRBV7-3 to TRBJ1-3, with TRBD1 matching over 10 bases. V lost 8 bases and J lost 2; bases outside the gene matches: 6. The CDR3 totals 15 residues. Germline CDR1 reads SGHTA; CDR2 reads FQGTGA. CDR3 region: CASARDRGPGNTIYF. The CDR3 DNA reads TGTGCCAGCGCCCGGGACAGGGGACCTGGAAACACCATATATTTT.

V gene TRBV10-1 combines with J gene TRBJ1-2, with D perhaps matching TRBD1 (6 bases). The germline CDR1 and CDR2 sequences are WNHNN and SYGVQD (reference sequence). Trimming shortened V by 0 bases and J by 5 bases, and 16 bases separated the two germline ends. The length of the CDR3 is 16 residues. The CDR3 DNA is TGCGCCAGCAGTGAGTCGAGGCCGGGGAGGGGGTATGGCTACACCTTC. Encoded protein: CASSESRPGRGYGYTF.

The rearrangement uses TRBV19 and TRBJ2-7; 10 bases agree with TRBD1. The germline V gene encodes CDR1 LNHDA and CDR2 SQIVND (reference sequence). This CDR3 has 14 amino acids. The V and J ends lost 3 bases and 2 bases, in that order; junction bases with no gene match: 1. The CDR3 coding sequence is TGTGCCAGTAGTATTGGACAGGGGGCCTACGAGCAGTACTTC. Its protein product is CASSIGQGAYEQYF.

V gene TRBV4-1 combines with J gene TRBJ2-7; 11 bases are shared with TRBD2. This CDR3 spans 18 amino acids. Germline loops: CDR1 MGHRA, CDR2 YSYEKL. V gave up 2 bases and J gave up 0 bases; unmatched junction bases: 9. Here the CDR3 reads CASSQLTGTSGFSYEQYF. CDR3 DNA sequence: TGCGCCAGCAGCCAACTTACCGGGACTAGCGGATTCTCCTACGAGCAGTACTTC.

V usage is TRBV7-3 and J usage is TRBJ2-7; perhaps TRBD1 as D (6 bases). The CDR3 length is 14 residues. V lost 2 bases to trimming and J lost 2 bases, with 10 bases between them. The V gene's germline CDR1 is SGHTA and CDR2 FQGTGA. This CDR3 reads CASSLVPGAYEQYF. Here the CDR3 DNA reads TGTGCCAGCAGCTTAGTCCCAGGGGCCTACGAGCAGTACTTC.

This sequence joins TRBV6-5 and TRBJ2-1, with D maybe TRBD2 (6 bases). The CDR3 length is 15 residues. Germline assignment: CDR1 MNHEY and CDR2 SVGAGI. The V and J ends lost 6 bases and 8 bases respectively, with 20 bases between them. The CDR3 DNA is TGTGCCAGCAGACGGGAGAGTGGTGTCGGCGATGAGCAGTTCTTC. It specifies CASRRESGVGDEQFF.

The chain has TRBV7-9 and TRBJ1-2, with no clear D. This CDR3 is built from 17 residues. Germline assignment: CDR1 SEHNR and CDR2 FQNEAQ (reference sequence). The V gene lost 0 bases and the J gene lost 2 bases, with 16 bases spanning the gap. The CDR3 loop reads CASSLALPADSNYGYTF. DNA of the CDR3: TGTGCCAGCAGCTTAGCGCTTCCGGCGGATTCCAACTATGGCTACACCTTC.

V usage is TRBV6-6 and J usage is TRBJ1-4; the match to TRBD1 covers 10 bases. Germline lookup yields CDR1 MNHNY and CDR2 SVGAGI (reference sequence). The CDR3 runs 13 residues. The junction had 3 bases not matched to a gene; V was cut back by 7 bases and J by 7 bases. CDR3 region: CASTRTGGEKLFF. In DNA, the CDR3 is TGTGCCAGCACTCGGACAGGGGGTGAAAAACTGTTTTTT.

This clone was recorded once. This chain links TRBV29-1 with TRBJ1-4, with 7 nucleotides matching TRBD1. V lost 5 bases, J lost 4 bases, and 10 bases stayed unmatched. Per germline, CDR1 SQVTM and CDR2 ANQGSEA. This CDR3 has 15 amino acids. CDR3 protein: CSVKIGTADNEKLFF. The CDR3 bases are TGCAGCGTTAAAATCGGGACAGCCGATAATGAAAAACTGTTTTTT.

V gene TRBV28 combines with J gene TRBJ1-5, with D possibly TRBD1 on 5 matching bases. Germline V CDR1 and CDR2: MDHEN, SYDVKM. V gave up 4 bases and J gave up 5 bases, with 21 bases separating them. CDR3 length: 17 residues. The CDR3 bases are TGTGCCAGCAGTTCCGTTACATGGGGGGAGAGGGATCAGCCCCAGCATTTT. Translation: CASSSVTWGERDQPQHF.

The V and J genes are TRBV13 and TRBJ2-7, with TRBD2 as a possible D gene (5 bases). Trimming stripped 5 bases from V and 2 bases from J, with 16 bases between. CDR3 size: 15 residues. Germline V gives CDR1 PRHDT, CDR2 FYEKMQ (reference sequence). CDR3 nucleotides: TGTGCCAGCAGCCACCGTCGAGGGCAAGCCTACGAGCAGTACTTC. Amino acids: CASSHRRGQAYEQYF.

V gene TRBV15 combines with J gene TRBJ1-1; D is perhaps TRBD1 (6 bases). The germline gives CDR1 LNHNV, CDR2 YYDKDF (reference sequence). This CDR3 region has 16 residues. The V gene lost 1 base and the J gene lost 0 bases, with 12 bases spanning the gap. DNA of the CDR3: TGTGCCACCAGCAGAGTCGGTTGGGGGCTGAACACTGAAGCTTTCTTT. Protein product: CATSRVGWGLNTEAFF.

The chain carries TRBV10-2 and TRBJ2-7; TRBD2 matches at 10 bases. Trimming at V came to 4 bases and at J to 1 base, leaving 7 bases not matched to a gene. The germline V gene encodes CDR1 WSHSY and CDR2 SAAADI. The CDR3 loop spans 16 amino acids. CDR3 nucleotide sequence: TGCGCCAGCAGTGGCGAAGGGACTAGCGCATCCTACGAGCAGTACTTC. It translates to CASSGEGTSASYEQYF.